Sequencing of this T cell receptor (beta chain) was carried out in a study of OX40 agonist ivuxolimab in advanced cancers. Study-level background: Mean age around 60 years, range about 23 to 80; roughly 82% male.

Profiled with immunoSEQ multiplex PCR; TCRdb holds only in-frame clones, not every one. The data hold about 73,000 clones, with less than 90% observed a single time. Study-wide findings and caveats: Partial responders receiving 0.1-3.0 mg/kg showed among the lowest clonal expansion. Clones of CD4+ and CD8+ blood T cells grew by week 6 at doses of 0.1 to 3.0 mg/kg.

As regards this clone: What it recognizes is unknown.

CDR3 length equals 15 residues. CDR1 SGHAT and CDR2 FQNNGV come from the germline V gene. V shed 5 bases, J shed 5 bases, and the junction held 8 bases outside the gene matches. This receptor was obtained from an adult with an advanced solid tumor such as melanoma, head and neck, liver or kidney cancer. The chain recombines TRBV11-2 with TRBJ2-1; 8 bases are a match to TRBD1. The sequenced sample was CD4+ or CD8+ T cells sorted from blood, obtained in a trial of the OX40 agonist ivuxolimab. This CDR3 is CASSTDRGLHNEQFF. DNA of the CDR3: TGTGCCAGCAGCACCGACAGGGGTCTTCACAATGAGCAGTTCTTC.